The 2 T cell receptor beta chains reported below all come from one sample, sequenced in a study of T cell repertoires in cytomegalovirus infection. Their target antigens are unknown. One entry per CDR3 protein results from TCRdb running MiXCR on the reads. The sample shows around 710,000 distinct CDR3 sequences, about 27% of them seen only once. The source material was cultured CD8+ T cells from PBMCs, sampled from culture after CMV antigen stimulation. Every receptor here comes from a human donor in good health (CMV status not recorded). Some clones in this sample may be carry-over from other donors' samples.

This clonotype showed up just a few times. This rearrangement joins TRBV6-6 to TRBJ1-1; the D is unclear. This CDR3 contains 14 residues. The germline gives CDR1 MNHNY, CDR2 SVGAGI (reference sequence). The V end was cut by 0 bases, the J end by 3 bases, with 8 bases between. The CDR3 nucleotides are TGTGCCAGCAGTTACTCTGCTGGGGACACTGAAGCTTTCTTT. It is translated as CASSYSAGDTEAFF.

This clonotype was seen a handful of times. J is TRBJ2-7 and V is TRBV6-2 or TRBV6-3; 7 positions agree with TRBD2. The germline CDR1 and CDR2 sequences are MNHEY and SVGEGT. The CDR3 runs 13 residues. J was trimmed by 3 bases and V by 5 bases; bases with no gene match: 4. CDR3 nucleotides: TGTGCCAGCAGTGTCCGGGACTACTACGAGCAGTACGTC. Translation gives CASSVRDYYEQYV.